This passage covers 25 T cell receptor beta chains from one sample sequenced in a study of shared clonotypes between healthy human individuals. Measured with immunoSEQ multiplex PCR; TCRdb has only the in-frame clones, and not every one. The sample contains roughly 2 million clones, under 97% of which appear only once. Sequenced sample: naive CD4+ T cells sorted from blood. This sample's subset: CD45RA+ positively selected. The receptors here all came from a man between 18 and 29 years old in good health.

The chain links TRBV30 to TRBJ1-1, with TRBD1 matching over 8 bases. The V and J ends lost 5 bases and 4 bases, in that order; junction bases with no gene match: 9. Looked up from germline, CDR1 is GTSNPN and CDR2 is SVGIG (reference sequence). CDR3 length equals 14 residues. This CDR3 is CAWLGQGILTEAFF. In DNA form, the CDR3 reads TGTGCCTGGCTCGGACAGGGTATACTCACTGAAGCTTTCTTT.

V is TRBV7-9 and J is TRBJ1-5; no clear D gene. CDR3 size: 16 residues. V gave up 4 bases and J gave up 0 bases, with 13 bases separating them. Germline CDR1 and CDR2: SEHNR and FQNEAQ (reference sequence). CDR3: CASSSLGGISNQPQHF. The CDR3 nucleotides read TGTGCCAGCAGCTCCCTGGGCGGAATTAGCAATCAGCCCCAGCATTTT.

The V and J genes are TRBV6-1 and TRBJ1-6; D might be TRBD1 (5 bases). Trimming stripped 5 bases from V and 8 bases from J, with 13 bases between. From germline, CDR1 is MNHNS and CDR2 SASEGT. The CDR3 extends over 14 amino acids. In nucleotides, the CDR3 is TGTGCCAGCAGTCCGCAATTGGGGGATTCACCCCTCCACTTT. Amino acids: CASSPQLGDSPLHF.

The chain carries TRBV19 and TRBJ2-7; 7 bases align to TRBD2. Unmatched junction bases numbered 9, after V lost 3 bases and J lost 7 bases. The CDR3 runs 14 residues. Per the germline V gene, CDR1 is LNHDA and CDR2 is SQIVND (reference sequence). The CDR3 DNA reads TGTGCCAGTAGTATCGGCGGGGGACTGGGGGAGCAGTACTTC. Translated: CASSIGGGLGEQYF.

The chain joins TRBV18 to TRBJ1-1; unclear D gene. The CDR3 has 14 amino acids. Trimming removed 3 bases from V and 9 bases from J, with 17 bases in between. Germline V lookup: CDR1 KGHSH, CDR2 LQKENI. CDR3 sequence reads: CASSPFGLADQAFF. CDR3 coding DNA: TGTGCCAGCTCACCCTTTGGGTTGGCCGATCAAGCTTTCTTT.

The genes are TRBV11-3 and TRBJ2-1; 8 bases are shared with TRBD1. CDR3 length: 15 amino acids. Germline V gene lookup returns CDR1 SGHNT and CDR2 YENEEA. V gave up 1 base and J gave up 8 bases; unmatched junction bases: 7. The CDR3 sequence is CASSLGGQGADEQFF. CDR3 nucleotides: TGTGCCAGCAGCTTAGGGGGCCAGGGGGCCGATGAGCAGTTCTTC.

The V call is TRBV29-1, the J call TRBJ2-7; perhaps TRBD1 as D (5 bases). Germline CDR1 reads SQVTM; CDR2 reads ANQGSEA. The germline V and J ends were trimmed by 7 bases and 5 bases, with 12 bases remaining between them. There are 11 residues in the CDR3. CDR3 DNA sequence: TGCAGCGGCCAGGGTGATCACGAGCAGTACTTC. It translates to CSGQGDHEQYF.

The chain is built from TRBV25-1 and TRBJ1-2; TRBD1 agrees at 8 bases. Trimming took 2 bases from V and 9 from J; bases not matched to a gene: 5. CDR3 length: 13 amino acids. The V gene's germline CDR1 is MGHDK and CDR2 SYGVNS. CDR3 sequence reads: CASSESGTGSYTF. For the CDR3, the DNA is TGTGCCAGCAGTGAAAGTGGGACAGGAAGCTACACCTTC.

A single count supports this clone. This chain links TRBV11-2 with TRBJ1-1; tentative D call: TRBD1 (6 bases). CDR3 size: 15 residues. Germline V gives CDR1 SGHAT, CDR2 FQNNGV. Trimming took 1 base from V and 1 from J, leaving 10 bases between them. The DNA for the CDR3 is TGTGCCAGCAGCTTAGGTTTGACAGGGAACACTGAAGCTTTCTTT. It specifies CASSLGLTGNTEAFF.

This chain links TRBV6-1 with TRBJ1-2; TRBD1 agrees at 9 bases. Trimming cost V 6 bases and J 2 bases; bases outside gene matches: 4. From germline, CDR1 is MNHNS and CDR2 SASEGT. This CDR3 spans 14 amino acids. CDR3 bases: TGTGCCAGCAGGTCCGGACAGGGGAACTATGGCTACACCTTC. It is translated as CASRSGQGNYGYTF.

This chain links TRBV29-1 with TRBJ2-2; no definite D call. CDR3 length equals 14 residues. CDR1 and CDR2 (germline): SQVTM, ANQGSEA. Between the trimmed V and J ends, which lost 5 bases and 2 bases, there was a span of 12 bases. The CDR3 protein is CSVTRNGNTGELFF. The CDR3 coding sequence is TGCAGCGTTACCCGTAACGGTAACACCGGGGAGCTGTTTTTT.

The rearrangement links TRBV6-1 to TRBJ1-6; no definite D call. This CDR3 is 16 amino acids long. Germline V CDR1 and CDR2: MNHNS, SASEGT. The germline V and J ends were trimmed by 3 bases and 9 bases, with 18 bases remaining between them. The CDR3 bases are TGTGCCAGCAGTGAGGGCCCCCGGGATACAACTTCACCCCTCCACTTT. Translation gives CASSEGPRDTTSPLHF.

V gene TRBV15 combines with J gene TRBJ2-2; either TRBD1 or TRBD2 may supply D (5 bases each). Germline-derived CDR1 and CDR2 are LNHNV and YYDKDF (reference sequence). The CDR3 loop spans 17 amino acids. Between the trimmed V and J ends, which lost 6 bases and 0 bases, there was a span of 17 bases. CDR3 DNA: TGTGCCACCAGGCCCGGGACGTACCTCCCGAACACCGGGGAGCTGTTTTTT. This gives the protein CATRPGTYLPNTGELFF.

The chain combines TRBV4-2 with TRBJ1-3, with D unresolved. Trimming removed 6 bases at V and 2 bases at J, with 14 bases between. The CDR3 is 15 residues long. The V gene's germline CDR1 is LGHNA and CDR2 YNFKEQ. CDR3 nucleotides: TGTGCCAGCAGTCAACCGTCGCTACCTGGAAACACCATATATTTT. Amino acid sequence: CASSQPSLPGNTIYF.

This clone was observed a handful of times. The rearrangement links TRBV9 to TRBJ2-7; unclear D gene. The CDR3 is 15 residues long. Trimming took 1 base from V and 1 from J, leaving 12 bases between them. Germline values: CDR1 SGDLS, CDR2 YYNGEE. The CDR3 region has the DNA TGTGCCAGCAGCGTAATTAGAGACTTTTCCTACGAGCAGTACTTC. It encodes CASSVIRDFSYEQYF.

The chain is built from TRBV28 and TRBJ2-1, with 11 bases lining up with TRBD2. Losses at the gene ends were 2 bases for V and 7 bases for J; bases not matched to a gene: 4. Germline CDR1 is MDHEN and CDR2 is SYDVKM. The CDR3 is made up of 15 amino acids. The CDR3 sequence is CASSLTSGRMNEQFF. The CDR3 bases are TGTGCCAGCAGTTTAACTAGCGGGAGAATGAATGAGCAGTTCTTC. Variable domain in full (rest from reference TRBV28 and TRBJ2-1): DVKVTQSSRYLVKRTGEKVFLECVQDMDHENMFWYRQDPGLGLRLIYFSYDVKMKEKGDIPEGYSVSREKKERFSLILESASTNQTSMYLCASSLTSGRMNEQFFGPGTRLTVL.

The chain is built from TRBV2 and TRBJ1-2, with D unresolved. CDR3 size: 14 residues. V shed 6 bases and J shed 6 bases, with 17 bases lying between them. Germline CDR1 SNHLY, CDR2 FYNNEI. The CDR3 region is CASSRDLGKDGYTF. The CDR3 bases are TGTGCCAGCAGCCGCGACCTGGGGAAAGATGGCTACACCTTC.

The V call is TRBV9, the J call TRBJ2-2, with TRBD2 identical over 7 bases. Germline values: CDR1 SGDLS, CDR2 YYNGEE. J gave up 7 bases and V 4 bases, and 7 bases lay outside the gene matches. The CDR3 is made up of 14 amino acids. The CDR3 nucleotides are TGTGCCAGCAGCCCTGGACTAGAGGTCGGGGAGCTGTTTTTT. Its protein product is CASSPGLEVGELFF. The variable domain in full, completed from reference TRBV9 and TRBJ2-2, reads DSGVTQTPKHLITATGQRVTLRCSPRSGDLSVYWYQQSLDQGLQFLIQYYNGEERAKGNILERFSAQQFPDLHSELNLSSLELGDSALYFCASSPGLEVGELFFGEGSRLTVL.

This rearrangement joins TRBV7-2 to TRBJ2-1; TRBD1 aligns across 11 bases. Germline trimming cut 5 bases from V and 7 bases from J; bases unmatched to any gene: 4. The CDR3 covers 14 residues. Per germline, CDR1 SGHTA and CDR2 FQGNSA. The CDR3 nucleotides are TGTGCCAGCAGCGCCCGGGACAGGGGGAATGAGCAGTTCTTC. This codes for CASSARDRGNEQFF.

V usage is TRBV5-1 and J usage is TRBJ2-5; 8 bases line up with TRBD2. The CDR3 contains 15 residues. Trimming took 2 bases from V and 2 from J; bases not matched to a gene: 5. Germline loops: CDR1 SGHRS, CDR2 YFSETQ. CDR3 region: CASSFPSGGQETQYF. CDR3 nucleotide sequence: TGCGCCAGCAGCTTCCCCAGCGGGGGACAAGAGACCCAGTACTTC. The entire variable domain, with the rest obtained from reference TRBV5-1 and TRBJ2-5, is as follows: KAGVTQTPRYLIKTRGQQVTLSCSPISGHRSVSWYQQTPGQGLQFLFEYFSETQRNKGNFPGRFSGRQFSNSRSEMNVSTLELGDSALYLCASSFPSGGQETQYFGPGTRLLVL.

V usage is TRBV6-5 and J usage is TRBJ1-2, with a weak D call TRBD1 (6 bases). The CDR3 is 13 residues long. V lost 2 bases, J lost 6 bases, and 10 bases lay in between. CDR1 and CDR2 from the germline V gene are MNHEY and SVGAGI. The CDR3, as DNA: TGTGCCAGCAGTTACGGCAGGGGAGATGGCTACACCTTC. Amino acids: CASSYGRGDGYTF.

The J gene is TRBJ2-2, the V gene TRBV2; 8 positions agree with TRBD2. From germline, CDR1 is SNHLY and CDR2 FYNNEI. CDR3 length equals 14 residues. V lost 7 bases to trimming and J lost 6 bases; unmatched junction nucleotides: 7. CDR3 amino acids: CASMSTGGAGELFF. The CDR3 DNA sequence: TGTGCCAGCATGAGTACCGGGGGGGCCGGGGAGCTGTTTTTT.

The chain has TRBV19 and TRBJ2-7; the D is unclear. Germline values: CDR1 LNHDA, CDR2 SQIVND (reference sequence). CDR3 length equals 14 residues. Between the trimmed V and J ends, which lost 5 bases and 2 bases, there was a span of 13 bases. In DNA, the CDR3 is TGTGCCAGTAGTCCCTCCACTCTTACCTACGAGCAGTACTTC. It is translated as CASSPSTLTYEQYF.

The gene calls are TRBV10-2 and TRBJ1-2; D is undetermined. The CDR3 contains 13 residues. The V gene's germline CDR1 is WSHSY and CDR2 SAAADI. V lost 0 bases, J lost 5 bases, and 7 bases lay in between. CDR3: CASSESDGYGYTF. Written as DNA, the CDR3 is TGCGCCAGCAGTGAGTCCGATGGATATGGCTACACCTTC.

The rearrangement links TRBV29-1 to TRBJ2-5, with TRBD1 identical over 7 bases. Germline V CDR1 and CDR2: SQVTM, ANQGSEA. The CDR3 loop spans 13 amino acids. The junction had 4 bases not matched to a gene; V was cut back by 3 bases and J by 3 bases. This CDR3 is CSVDRQGEETQYF. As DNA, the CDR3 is TGCAGCGTTGATAGGCAGGGGGAAGAGACCCAGTACTTC.